The 9 T cell receptor beta chains presented below share a single source sample, sequenced in a study of blood T cells in healthy people across ages. Alongside a J-beta primer mix, a sample-barcoded 5' primer served in a second PCR lasting about 7 to 12 cycles. TCRdb passed the 5' RACE reads through MiXCR, listing each CDR3 protein once. The sample yields about 640,000 distinct CDR3 sequences, 58% seen once. Input material: blood. Receptors originate from a man aged 55 to 69 in good health.

V gene TRBV20-1 combines with J gene TRBJ2-7; 11 bases align to TRBD1. The CDR3 is 15 amino acids. After removal of 3 bases from V and 3 bases from J, the junction contained 7 bases not matched to a gene. The germline V gene encodes CDR1 DFQATT and CDR2 SNEGSKA (reference sequence). The CDR3 DNA follows: TGCAGTGCTAGGGCCCCGGGACAGGGGGGCTACGAGCAGTACTTC. Its translation is CSARAPGQGGYEQYF.

The V and J genes are TRBV12-3 or TRBV12-4 and TRBJ1-2, with D perhaps matching TRBD1 (5 bases). This CDR3 comprises 14 residues. V was trimmed by 3 bases and J by 2 bases, leaving 10 bases between them. CDR3 sequence reads: CASSFGAGNYGYTF. In DNA, the CDR3 is TGTGCCAGCAGTTTTGGGGCAGGGAACTATGGCTACACCTTC.

V usage is TRBV27 and J usage is TRBJ2-7, with 9 bases that match TRBD2. CDR3 length: 15 residues. CDR1 is MNHEY and CDR2 is SMNVEV in the germline V gene (reference sequence). The V and J ends lost 4 bases and 3 bases, in that order; junction bases with no gene match: 7. As DNA, the CDR3 is TGTGCCAGCAGTTCGCGGGAGGGCGGGGGCTACGAGCAGTACTTC. Amino acid sequence: CASSSREGGGYEQYF.

This clonotype showed up just a few times. The J gene is TRBJ2-3, the V gene TRBV5-1; possibly TRBD1 for D (5 bases). Germline assignment: CDR1 SGHRS and CDR2 YFSETQ. Trimming shortened V by 4 bases and J by 4 bases, and 16 bases separated the two germline ends. This CDR3 region has 15 residues. CDR3 nucleotides: TGCGCCAGCAGCCCAGGGTCTTCGTTCCCAGATACGCAGTATTTT. Protein: CASSPGSSFPDTQYF.

CDR3 DNA sequence: TGTGCCAGCAGCTTAGCTCTTAGCGGGGCCGACAATGAGCAGTTCTTC. It is translated as CASSLALSGADNEQFF. The genes are TRBV7-9 and TRBJ2-1, with 8 bases lining up with TRBD2. Germline V gives CDR1 SEHNR, CDR2 FQNEAQ (reference sequence). V shed 0 bases and J 5 bases; nucleotides not matched to a gene: 6. The CDR3 runs to 16 residues.

The chain links TRBV7-2 to TRBJ1-6; weak D call: TRBD1 (6 bases). The CDR3 is 16 amino acids. Germline CDR1 is SGHTA and CDR2 is FQGNSA. V was clipped by 4 bases and J by 6 bases, with 16 bases between them. The CDR3, as DNA: TGTGCCAGCAGCTCGAGCAGGGGAATCGGTAATTCACCCCTCCACTTT. Translated: CASSSSRGIGNSPLHF.

The chain links TRBV10-3 to TRBJ2-5, with 7 bases that match TRBD1. Germline V gene lookup returns CDR1 ENHRY and CDR2 SYGVKD. V shed 3 bases, J shed 7 bases, and the junction held 2 bases outside the gene matches. This CDR3 contains 12 residues. The CDR3 nucleotides read TGTGCCATCAGTGATAACAGGGGGACCCAGTACTTC. It translates to CAISDNRGTQYF.

The gene calls are TRBV4-2 and TRBJ2-3, with 10 bases matching TRBD2. The CDR3 is made up of 17 amino acids. CDR1 and CDR2 (germline): LGHNA, YNFKEQ. V shed 2 bases and J 1 base; nucleotides not matched to a gene: 6. Here the CDR3 reads CASSQQSGGARTDTQYF. CDR3 bases: TGTGCCAGCAGCCAACAAAGCGGGGGGGCCCGCACAGATACGCAGTATTTT.

This clonotype came up many times. With a much larger clone just one base away, this may be a read error. The chain joins TRBV28 to TRBJ2-5, with D unresolved. V shed 4 bases and J shed 4 bases, with 4 bases lying between them. This CDR3 is built from 11 residues. Germline values: CDR1 MDHEN, CDR2 SYDVKM. The CDR3 protein is CASSSPETQYF. The CDR3 DNA is TGTGCCAGCAGTTCCCCAGAGACCCAGTACTTC.